This TCR beta chain was identified in a study of T cells in Graves' hyperthyroidism and ophthalmopathy. Findings of the study overall: The model forecast ophthalmopathy, anticipating it by a median roughly 6.3 months before onset. In blood, most of the thyroid clonotypes expanded above 0.001 were also present.

Per the germline V gene, CDR1 is ENHRY and CDR2 is SYGVKD. This CDR3 has 13 residues. V gave up 6 bases and J gave up 3 bases; unmatched junction bases: 5. In regard to this clonotype: Its antigen is as yet unknown.

Reasons for excluding patients were uncontrolled infection, other autoimmune disease, pregnancy or lactation. Diagnosis rested on symptoms, serum thyroxine and TRAb, thyroid ultrasound, and orbital computed tomography. RNA transcripts were the template for amplifying TCR beta CDR3 regions. HTBI primers were the set used in a first-round RT-PCR of the TCR CDR3. TCRdb reprocessed the multiplex PCR reads via MiXCR and lists one record per CDR3 protein. Here the sample spans 530,000 or so distinct CDR3 sequences, 46% being singletons. The chain is built from TRBV10-3 and TRBJ2-7, with 7 nucleotides matching TRBD2. The receptor was isolated from a young woman with Graves' hyperthyroidism. The sample comprised peripheral blood or thyroid tissue (not recorded which). CDR3: CAIRGLAGYEQYF. The CDR3 DNA reads as TGTGCCATCAGGGGGTTAGCGGGCTACGAGCAGTACTTC.